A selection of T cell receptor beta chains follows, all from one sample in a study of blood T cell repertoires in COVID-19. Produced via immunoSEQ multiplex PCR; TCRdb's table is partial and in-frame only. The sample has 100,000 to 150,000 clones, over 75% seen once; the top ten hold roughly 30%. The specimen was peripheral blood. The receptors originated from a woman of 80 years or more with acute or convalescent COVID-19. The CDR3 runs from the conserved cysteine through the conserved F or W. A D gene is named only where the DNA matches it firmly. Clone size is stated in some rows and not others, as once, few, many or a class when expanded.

TGTGCCAGCACCCTAGCGGGGACTCGGGATGAGCAGTTCTTC CASTLAGTRDEQFF TRBJ2-1 TRBV11-1 NA TRBD2
TGTGCCAGCAGACTAGACAGGCGGAAGAACACTGAAGCTTTCTTT CASRLDRRKNTEAFF TRBJ1-1 TRBV6-5 NA NA
TGCGCCGCTGGGGCCACAAGATCAAGTTCACCCCTCCACTTT CAAGATRSSSPLHF TRBJ1-6 TRBV4-1 NA NA
TGTGCCAGCTCACCTGCCGGGACACCGGACTATGGCTACACCTTC CASSPAGTPDYGYTF TRBJ1-2 TRBV18 NA NA
TGTGCCAGCAGTGACCCTGACCGGGTTCTCTTACCCCTCCACTTT CASSDPDRVLLPLHF TRBJ1-6 TRBV2 NA NA
TGTGCCAGCAGTGAAGCGCTTACAGGGGGGCCCACCGGGGAGCTGTTTTTT CASSEALTGGPTGELFF TRBJ2-2 TRBV6-1 few TRBD1
TGTGCCAGCAGCCGGGGACTAGGGGAGACCCAGTACTTC CASSRGLGETQYF TRBJ2-5 TRBV3-1/TRBV3-2 NA TRBD2
TGTGCCAGCAGCAGGTACGACAGGGTGTATACTGAAGCTTTCTTT CASSRYDRVYTEAFF TRBJ1-1 TRBV7-9 NA TRBD1
TGTGCCAGCAGTTTGGATCAGGGTAGTGATTCACCCCTCCACTTT CASSLDQGSDSPLHF TRBJ1-6 TRBV27 NA NA
TGTGCCAGCAGCCCGAGCTGGTATTCGTACAATGAGCAGTTCTTC CASSPSWYSYNEQFF TRBJ2-1 TRBV7-2 once NA
TGTGCCAGCAGCTCGACAATAAGGAATGAGCAGTTCTTC CASSSTIRNEQFF TRBJ2-1 TRBV11-2 NA NA
TGTGCCATCAGTGAGTACTCTGGGACCGGGGGGGCTCAGCCCCAGCATTTT CAISEYSGTGGAQPQHF TRBJ1-5 TRBV10-3 NA NA
TGTGCCAGCAGTTTGGGGGGGGCTCAGTTCTTC CASSLGGAQFF TRBJ2-1 TRBV12-3/TRBV12-4 NA NA
TGTGCCACTAGGGACAGGGAGGTTTCACCCCTCCACTTT CATRDREVSPLHF TRBJ1-6 TRBV6-5 many TRBD1
TGTGCCAGCAGCTCCCGAGCTCGGGGTGGCACCGGGGAGCTGTTTTTT CASSSRARGGTGELFF TRBJ2-2 TRBV7-2 NA NA
TGTGCCAGCAGTGAAGGGGACAGGGCCTCTGGGGCCAACGTCCTGACTTTC CASSEGDRASGANVLTF TRBJ2-6 TRBV25-1 NA TRBD1
TGTGCTAGCAGCTTAGACGACGGGATGCCCCAGCATTTT CASSLDDGMPQHF TRBJ1-5 TRBV7-7 NA NA
TGTGCCAGCAGCGACTCCAGGGGCAATGAGCAGTTCTTC CASSDSRGNEQFF TRBJ2-1 TRBV7-2 NA NA
TGTGCCAGCTCACCACTTGAAGCAGGGACAGGGCCAGGTGGCTACACCTTC CASSPLEAGTGPGGYTF TRBJ1-2 TRBV18 NA TRBD1
TGTGCCAGCAGCCTGACTAGCGGGGGCACAGATACGCAGTATTTT CASSLTSGGTDTQYF TRBJ2-3 TRBV7-3 NA TRBD2
TGTGCCAGCAGCCGGCTCGACAGGTACAATGAGCAGTTCTTC CASSRLDRYNEQFF TRBJ2-1 TRBV7-2 NA NA
TGTGCCAGCAGCGTCCATGTGGGCTTGGGCGGAAACACCATATATTTT CASSVHVGLGGNTIYF TRBJ1-3 TRBV9 NA NA
TGTGCCAGCAGTGACCGGACAGGGCCTAATGAAAAACTGTTTTTT CASSDRTGPNEKLFF TRBJ1-4 TRBV2 NA TRBD1
TGTGCCAGCTCACCAGAGGGAGGTCCCTATGGCTACACCTTC CASSPEGGPYGYTF TRBJ1-2 TRBV18 NA NA
TGTGCCAGCAGCTTCTCTGGCCAGCCCCAGCATTTT CASSFSGQPQHF TRBJ1-5 TRBV13 NA NA